This TCR beta chain was retrieved from a study of blood T cell repertoires in COVID-19. The overall study: Acute-phase and convalescent COVID-19 samples originated in the United States, Italy and Spain. Sources were T cells, B-cell-depleted T cells, or PBMCs; the material itself was cDNA or gDNA.

Authors' methods: Estimation of nucleated cell counts relied on the amplification of reference gene primers. The repertoire was sequenced with immunoSEQ multiplex PCR; TCRdb's copy has only in-frame clones and lacks some. Clone size and V and J calls were adopted from that table, with D and trimming inferred from the DNA. The sample yields roughly 140,000 clones, 75% to 90% seen once. Germline values: CDR1 MNHEY, CDR2 SMNVEV (reference sequence). CDR3 length: 15 amino acids. V lost 5 bases to trimming and J lost 0 bases; unmatched junction nucleotides: 4. This sequence was found in a woman in her 70s with acute or convalescent COVID-19. Sequenced input: peripheral blood. The chain carries TRBV27 and TRBJ1-1, with 9 bases fitting TRBD1. The CDR3 reads CASSLRQGVNTEAFF. The CDR3 coding sequence is TGTGCCAGCAGTCTACGACAGGGGGTGAACACTGAAGCTTTCTTT.